The 20 T cell receptor beta chains below come from one sample, sequenced in a study of read filtering for tumor transcriptome and immune sequencing. This library used about 400 ng RNA and molecular barcoded adaptors spanning alpha/delta and beta/gamma chains. One entry per CDR3 protein, called by TCRdb with MiXCR from the reads. This table has some 130,000 distinct CDR3 sequences, less than 15% appearing once. Sequencing was performed on a population of CD138-negative cells sorted from bone marrow. The receptors originated from a donor over 35 with multiple myeloma.

This clonotype was seen many times. The rearrangement joins TRBV7-2 to TRBJ2-1, with TRBD2 matching 7 bases. There are 15 residues in the CDR3. J was trimmed by 8 bases and V by 5 bases; bases with no gene match: 12. The germline gives CDR1 SGHTA, CDR2 FQGNSA. CDR3 DNA: TGTGCCAGCAGCCCCCTTCGCGGGAGAGACTATGAGCAGTTCTTC. Translating it yields CASSPLRGRDYEQFF.

A few counts support this clonotype. This may stem from a read error, because a much larger clone lies one nucleotide away. This sequence joins TRBV7-2 and TRBJ2-1, with TRBD2 matching over 9 bases. CDR1 and CDR2 (germline): SGHTA, FQGNSA. The CDR3 sequence is 14 residues long. After removal of 5 bases from V and 6 bases from J, the junction contained 5 bases not matched to a gene. CDR3 in amino acids: CASSPAGGSNEQFF. In DNA, the CDR3 is TGTGCCAGCAGCCCCGCGGGGGGGAGCAATGAGCAGTTCTTC.

This clonotype was found many times. The CDR3 is CASSYVAAPSTDTQYF. The CDR3 nucleotides read TGTGCCAGCAGTTACGTTGCGGCCCCTAGCACAGATACGCAGTATTTT. The rearrangement links TRBV6-2 or TRBV6-3 to TRBJ2-3, with D unresolved. V lost 2 bases and J lost 0, with 12 bases in between. This CDR3 contains 16 residues. Germline assignment: CDR1 MNHEY and CDR2 SVGEGT.

This clonotype was detected ten times or more. This chain uses TRBV20-1 with TRBJ2-1, with D tentatively TRBD2 (7 bases). Germline V gene lookup returns CDR1 DFQATT and CDR2 SNEGSKA (reference sequence). The CDR3 is 18 amino acids. V lost 8 bases and J 2 bases, leaving 28 bases between the germline ends. CDR3 residues: CSWLGQGYKRDTYNEQFF. CDR3 coding DNA: TGCAGTTGGCTGGGCCAGGGATACAAGCGGGACACCTACAATGAGCAGTTCTTC.

This clonotype occurred many times. The J gene is TRBJ2-1, the V gene TRBV10-3; 11 positions match TRBD2. Losses at the gene ends were 3 bases for V and 0 bases for J; bases not matched to a gene: 13. The germline V gene encodes CDR1 ENHRY and CDR2 SYGVKD. This CDR3 contains 20 residues. In DNA form, the CDR3 reads TGTGCCATCAGTGAAATTATAGCGGGAGGGCTTGGAAGCTCCTACAATGAGCAGTTCTTC. This codes for CAISEIIAGGLGSSYNEQFF.

There are many counts of this clonotype. V is TRBV20-1 and J is TRBJ2-7; 8 bases fit TRBD2. V lost 4 bases and J lost 2; bases outside the gene matches: 10. CDR3 length: 15 amino acids. Germline V gives CDR1 DFQATT, CDR2 SNEGSKA (reference sequence). CDR3 bases: TGCAGTGCTAACCAGGTGACGGGAGGGGCCTACGAGCAGTACTTC. Residues: CSANQVTGGAYEQYF.

Comments on this clonotype: Since the CDR3 does not end with the conserved phenylalanine or tryptophan, this likely comes from a read error. Because the CDR3's place on the DNA is in doubt, the DNA is left out and the CDR3 is given as listed by TCRdb. The chain links TRBV29-1 to TRBJ2-1; the table names TRBD1, a call not compared with the DNA. Ends included, the CDR3 has 12 residues. The V gene's germline CDR1 is SQVTM and CDR2 ANQGSEA. The CDR3: CSAWGIYNEQIY.

On this clonotype itself: This may come from a read error, since a much larger clone is one base off. CDR3 protein: CASSDHLTPGQGSTGELFF. As DNA, the CDR3 is TGTGCCAGCAGTGACCATCTAACCCCGGGACAGGGGAGCACCGGGGAGCTGTTTTTT. This chain links TRBV6-4 with TRBJ2-2, with 10 bases identical to TRBD1. The germline V gene has CDR1 MRHNA and CDR2 SNTAGT. The CDR3 consists of 19 residues. V was clipped by 2 bases and J by 4 bases; unmatched bases: 13.

The chain combines TRBV28 with TRBJ2-1; 9 bases are a match to TRBD2. From germline, CDR1 is MDHEN and CDR2 SYDVKM. J lost 4 bases, V lost 3 bases, and 7 bases had no gene match. The CDR3 is 16 residues long. CDR3 nucleotide sequence: TGTGCCAGCAGTTTCCTCTCTAGCGGGATTTACAATGAGCAGTTCTTC. Its translation is CASSFLSSGIYNEQFF.

This clonotype was seen repeatedly, ten times or more. The chain carries TRBV6-5 and TRBJ1-2; TRBD1 aligns across 7 bases. V dropped 4 bases and J dropped 4; count of bases not matched to a gene: 6. Germline V gene sequence: CDR1 MNHEY, CDR2 SVGAGI. The CDR3 is 14 residues long. The CDR3 coding sequence is TGTGCCAGCAGTTCCGCCGGGACAGTCTATGGCTACACCTTC. This encodes CASSSAGTVYGYTF.

This clonotype turned up a few times. Since a much larger clone is just one base distant, this may be a read error. The chain is built from TRBV29-1 and TRBJ2-2; a possible D gene is TRBD2 (6 bases). The CDR3 runs 14 residues. Looked up from germline, CDR1 is SQVTM and CDR2 is ANQGSEA. The CDR3 DNA is TGCAGCGTTCTCCGGGGGATTAACACCGGGGAGCTGCTTTTT. Residues: CSVLRGINTGELLF.

V is TRBV6-5 and J is TRBJ2-3; D gene unclear. V was shortened by 0 bases and J by 7 bases, with 11 bases between the two germline ends. CDR3 length: 14 amino acids. CDR1 MNHEY and CDR2 SVGAGI come from the germline V gene. CDR3 nucleotide sequence: TGTGCCAGCAGTTACTCGACCACCCCGAATACGCAGTATTTT. This sequence encodes CASSYSTTPNTQYF.

About this clonotype: This may come from a read error, since a much larger clone is one base off. The chain joins TRBV7-3 to TRBJ2-1; D ambiguous. Germline values: CDR1 SGHTA, CDR2 FQGTGA. There are 14 residues in the CDR3. CDR3: CASSAHPSYNGQFF. The CDR3 nucleotides are TGTGCCAGCAGCGCGCACCCCTCCTACAATGGGCAGTTCTTC.

The chain uses TRBV30 and TRBJ2-3; TRBD1 agrees at 8 bases. J was trimmed by 4 bases and V by 5 bases; bases with no gene match: 2. Germline CDR1 reads GTSNPN; CDR2 reads SVGIG (reference sequence). The CDR3 consists of 12 residues. CDR3 nucleotides: TGTGCCTGGTCGACAGGGGCAGATACGCAGTATTTT. This sequence encodes CAWSTGADTQYF.

At least ten counts were recorded for this clonotype. This chain links TRBV7-3 with TRBJ2-3; 8 bases fit TRBD2. Trimming cost V 5 bases and J 5 bases; bases outside gene matches: 9. Germline lookup yields CDR1 SGHTA and CDR2 FQGTGA. The CDR3 totals 15 residues. The CDR3 DNA follows: TGTGCCAGCAGCCTCAGCGGGAGCAAGGGAGATACGCAGTATTTT. It yields the protein CASSLSGSKGDTQYF.

Ten or more counts support this clonotype. The gene calls are TRBV29-1 and TRBJ2-3, with 8 bases identical to TRBD2. The CDR3 is 15 amino acids. V lost 7 bases and J lost 2; bases outside the gene matches: 11. Looked up from germline, CDR1 is SQVTM and CDR2 is ANQGSEA. The DNA for the CDR3 is TGCAGCGCCGGGGGTCCGGGAGGGGCCACAGATACGCAGTATTTT. Translated, it gives CSAGGPGGATDTQYF.

This clonotype was observed a few times. This sequence may be a read error, since a much larger clone differs from it by one base. This chain connects TRBV4-1 to TRBJ2-1; 9 nucleotides match TRBD2. The CDR3 totals 16 residues. Germline loops: CDR1 MGHRA, CDR2 YSYEKL. J lost 9 bases, V lost 1 base, and 10 bases had no gene match. The CDR3, as DNA: TGCGCCAGCAGCCAAGTCCACCTAGCGGGGAACAGTGAGCAGTTCTTC. It yields the protein CASSQVHLAGNSEQFF.

Many counts were recorded for this clonotype. The chain employs TRBV5-1 and TRBJ2-3, with a tentative D call TRBD2 (5 bases). This CDR3 contains 14 residues. V was trimmed by 0 bases and J by 6 bases, leaving 11 bases between them. The germline gives CDR1 SGHRS, CDR2 YFSETQ. The CDR3 sequence is CASSLEVARDTQYF. DNA for the CDR3: TGCGCCAGCAGCTTGGAAGTAGCGCGTGATACGCAGTATTTT. Variable domain in full (rest from reference TRBV5-1 and TRBJ2-3): KAGVTQTPRYLIKTRGQQVTLSCSPISGHRSVSWYQQTPGQGLQFLFEYFSETQRNKGNFPGRFSGRQFSNSRSEMNVSTLELGDSALYLCASSLEVARDTQYFGPGTRLTVL.

Worth noting for this clonotype: The junction departs from germline at one end; a sequencing error may be responsible. This rearrangement joins TRBV5-1 to TRBJ1-1, with 7 nucleotides matching TRBD1. CDR1 and CDR2 (germline): SGHRS, YFSETQ. The CDR3 runs to 13 residues. This chain's CDR3 is CASRTGSDTVAFF. The CDR3 DNA reads TGCGCCAGCAGGACAGGGTCCGACACTGTAGCTTTCTTT.

This clonotype was detected many times. This chain joins TRBV20-1 and TRBJ2-3, with 11 nucleotides matching TRBD2. Germline V CDR1 and CDR2: DFQATT, SNEGSKA (reference sequence). There are 17 residues in the CDR3. The J segment lost 2 bases and the V segment lost 0 bases, leaving 7 bases of the junction unmatched. The CDR3 here is CSARDRRLAGPTDTQYF. The DNA for the CDR3 is TGCAGTGCTAGAGATCGGCGACTAGCGGGGCCCACAGATACGCAGTATTTT.